This record looks at one TCR beta chain sequence and its context. Its antigen remains unidentified. Per the germline V gene, CDR1 is SGHRS and CDR2 is YFSETQ. V was cut by 4 bases and J by 7 bases, with 17 bases left in between. This CDR3 region has 15 residues. Method: immunoSEQ multiplex PCR; TCRdb's copy keeps in-frame clones and lacks some. The sample contains hundreds of thousands of clones, roughly 90% of which appear only once. The entry originates in a study of cytomegalovirus exposure and HLA in healthy donors. Study overall: The same platform as the approximately 670 first-cohort repertoires was used for the 95 to 150 validation repertoires, a later analysis reported. Study findings and constraints: It was reportedly the case that the classifier diagnosed cytomegalovirus status with high specificity and sensitivity.

The sequenced material came from PBMCs. The origin of this receptor is a woman between 18 and 30 years old in good health and CMV-seronegative. The chain employs TRBV5-1 and TRBJ1-4; D is unresolved. The DNA of the CDR3 is TGCGCCAGCAGCAGAATTCCGGAGTCGACTGAAAAACTGTTTTTT. Translating it yields CASSRIPESTEKLFF.